A selection of T cell receptor beta chains follows, all from one sample in a study of blood T cell repertoires in COVID-19. Clones were read by immunoSEQ multiplex PCR, and TCRdb kept only the in-frame ones, dropping some. The sample holds approximately 280,000 clones, 70% to 90% seen once. Source material: peripheral blood. Source of these receptors: a woman aged 55-70 years with acute or convalescent COVID-19. Each CDR3 is given with its conserved first and last residue. Each record gives: clone size, D gene, J gene, V gene, CDR3 DNA, CDR3 protein. The D gene is left open where the match is weak. Not every row has a clone size; where given, it reads once, few, many or a size class.

>NA|TRBD1|TRBJ1-2|TRBV7-9
TGTGCCAGCAGCCACCGGGACAGGGGGCTTGAAGGCTACACCTTC
CASSHRDRGLEGYTF
>NA|NA|TRBJ1-1|TRBV2
TGTGCCAGCAGTGAAGAGGGGCTTATGAACACTGAAGCTTTCTTT
CASSEEGLMNTEAFF
>NA|NA|TRBJ1-5|TRBV12-3/TRBV12-4
TGTGCCAGCAGTACGGATCAGGGACAGCCCCAGCATTTT
CASSTDQGQPQHF
>few|NA|TRBJ1-1|TRBV4-3
TGCGCCAGCAGCCAAGATCGGGGGATCGCTGAAGCTTTCTTT
CASSQDRGIAEAFF
>NA|NA|TRBJ2-7|TRBV21-1
TGTGCCAGCAGCAAAACGGGTAGGACAGGGGTCGCGCACGAGCAGTACTTC
CASSKTGRTGVAHEQYF
>NA|NA|TRBJ1-1|TRBV6-5
TGTGCCAGCAGTTTCCTCGGGGGTGGCACTGAAGCTTTCTTT
CASSFLGGGTEAFF
>NA|TRBD2|TRBJ2-5|TRBV11-2
TGTGCCAGCAGCTCCGGAGGGCGGGGGGGGTACCAAGAGACCCAGTACTTC
CASSSGGRGGYQETQYF
>NA|NA|TRBJ1-6|TRBV11-2
TGTGCCAGCAGCCAACCCGGAGGGAACTCACCCCTCCACTTT
CASSQPGGNSPLHF
>NA|NA|TRBJ1-1|TRBV10-3
TGTGCCATCAGTGAGTCGTTTTCGGCAGGGAGGTCGGGCAACACTGAAGCTTTCTTT
CAISESFSAGRSGNTEAFF
>NA|NA|TRBJ1-5|TRBV7-2
TGTGCCAGCAGCTTAGCGGGTCAGGGAGGGTCTCAGCCCCAGCATTTT
CASSLAGQGGSQPQHF
>NA|NA|TRBJ1-1|TRBV3-1/TRBV3-2
TGTGCCAGCAGCCAGCTACAGGGGAACACTGAAGCTTTCTTT
CASSQLQGNTEAFF
>NA|NA|TRBJ1-2|TRBV6-5
TGTGCCAGCAGTTACGGCTCAGGTGCTAACTATGGCTACACCTTC
CASSYGSGANYGYTF
>NA|NA|TRBJ2-1|TRBV20-1
TGCAGTGCTCCTGCCTACAATGAGCAGTTCTTC
CSAPAYNEQFF
>NA|NA|TRBJ2-7|TRBV28
TGTGCCAGCAGTCTGTTGCAGGGGATCTACGAGCAGTACTTC
CASSLLQGIYEQYF